The 22 T cell receptor beta chains below all came from one sample that was sequenced in a study of T cells in localized non-small cell lung cancer. Measured with immunoSEQ multiplex PCR; TCRdb has only the in-frame clones, and not every one. The data hold about 2,200 clones, with 37% observed a single time. The specimen comprised lung tumor tissue, sampled before any cancer treatment. These receptors were collected from a female donor over 55 with stage I lung adenocarcinoma.

The J gene is TRBJ2-1, the V gene TRBV28; a possible D gene is TRBD1 (5 bases). The germline CDR1 and CDR2 sequences are MDHEN and SYDVKM. V was trimmed by 5 bases and J by 3 bases, leaving 14 bases between them. This CDR3 region has 15 residues. CDR3 region: CASSPTGANYNEQFF. CDR3 DNA sequence: TGTGCCAGCAGTCCCACTGGGGCGAACTACAATGAGCAGTTCTTC.

The chain employs TRBV5-1 and TRBJ1-2, with a tentative D call TRBD1 (5 bases). The CDR3 loop spans 15 amino acids. V dropped 0 bases and J dropped 5 bases, with 14 bases sitting between them. Germline CDR1 SGHRS, CDR2 YFSETQ. DNA for the CDR3: TGCGCCAGCAGCTTGGACGTCGGGGGACGGTATGGCTACACCTTC. Its translation: CASSLDVGGRYGYTF.

The rearrangement uses TRBV10-2 and TRBJ2-1; D is unclear. Trimming removed 0 bases from V and 7 bases from J, with 7 bases in between. CDR1 WSHSY and CDR2 SAAADI come from the germline V gene. The CDR3 loop spans 13 amino acids. CDR3 nucleotides: TGCGCCAGCAGTGAGTCGATGCAGAATGAGCAGTTCTTC. Its protein is CASSESMQNEQFF.

The chain employs TRBV25-1 and TRBJ2-7, with no clear D. The CDR3 contains 12 residues. V lost 2 bases to trimming and J lost 5 bases, with 7 bases between them. Germline CDR1 MGHDK, CDR2 SYGVNS. The CDR3 DNA follows: TGTGCCAGCAGTGAAAGGTTGGACGAGCAGTACTTC. This gives the protein CASSERLDEQYF.

This clone is classed as medium-sized (0.01 to 0.1%). This rearrangement joins TRBV9 to TRBJ2-6; D might be TRBD2 (5 bases). CDR1 and CDR2 (germline): SGDLS, YYNGEE. Trimming left V 1 base short and J 0 bases short, with 11 bases between. The CDR3 loop spans 17 amino acids. The CDR3 loop is CASSVSGLSSGANVLTF. CDR3 DNA sequence: TGTGCCAGCAGCGTATCAGGACTGAGCTCTGGGGCCAACGTCCTGACTTTC.

Here the CDR3 reads CASSSPTGYVEQFF. The CDR3 bases are TGTGCCAGCAGTTCACCGACAGGGTATGTTGAGCAGTTCTTC. The V gene is TRBV28, the J gene TRBJ2-1; TRBD1 matches 7 bases. CDR1 is MDHEN and CDR2 is SYDVKM in the germline V gene. Germline trimming cut 4 bases from V and 9 bases from J; bases unmatched to any gene: 9. This CDR3 is 14 amino acids long.

This clone was picked up a small number of times. V and J are TRBV9 and TRBJ1-2; 8 bases agree with TRBD1. After removal of 5 bases from V and 5 bases from J, the junction contained 5 bases not matched to a gene. Looked up from germline, CDR1 is SGDLS and CDR2 is YYNGEE. CDR3 length: 13 residues. The DNA for the CDR3 is TGTGCCAGCAGTCCGGACAGGGAGTATGGCTACACCTTC. Amino acids: CASSPDREYGYTF.

For this clone: A junction boundary mismatches the germline segment, possibly from a read error. The rearrangement joins TRBV18 to TRBJ2-1; 10 nucleotides agree with TRBD2. The CDR3 runs to 15 residues. Germline V gene lookup returns CDR1 KGHSH and CDR2 LQKENI. Written as DNA, the CDR3 is TGTGCCAACTCACCGGGGACTAGCGAAGTAAGTGAGCAGTTCTTC. This gives the protein CANSPGTSEVSEQFF.

The chain recombines TRBV2 with TRBJ2-7, with 11 bases identical to TRBD1. The J segment lost 6 bases and the V segment lost 10 bases, leaving 5 bases of the junction unmatched. The CDR3 is made up of 12 amino acids. From germline, CDR1 is SNHLY and CDR2 FYNNEI. In DNA, the CDR3 is TGTGCCAAAAGGACAGGGGGCGGCGAGCAGTACTTC. Its protein product is CAKRTGGGEQYF. Supplemented by reference TRBV2 and TRBJ2-7, the full variable domain reads EPEVTQTPSHQVTQMGQEVILRCVPISNHLYFYWYRQILGQKVEFLVSFYNNEISEKSEIFDDQFSVERPDGSNFTLKIRSTKLEDSAMYFCAKRTGGGEQYFGPGTRLTVT.

This clone has a handful of counts. J is TRBJ2-2 and V is TRBV9; 10 positions agree with TRBD2. The length of the CDR3 is 16 residues. V was clipped by 0 bases and J by 5 bases; unmatched bases: 4. Germline V gene data show CDR1 as SGDLS and CDR2 as YYNGEE. The CDR3 spells CASSVGAGGSTGELFF. The DNA for the CDR3 is TGTGCCAGCAGCGTAGGAGCGGGAGGGAGTACCGGGGAGCTGTTTTTT.

The chain carries TRBV6-8 and TRBJ1-5, with D tentatively TRBD1 (5 bases). V was trimmed by 6 bases and J by 4 bases, leaving 13 bases between them. The germline V gene encodes CDR1 MNHGY and CDR2 SAAAGT. The CDR3 consists of 14 residues. The CDR3 protein is CASRIRGFNQPQHF. In DNA form, the CDR3 reads TGTGCCAGCAGAATTAGGGGCTTTAATCAGCCCCAGCATTTT.

The chain uses TRBV19 and TRBJ1-3; the match to TRBD1 covers 7 bases. This CDR3 is 13 amino acids long. Trimming cost V 5 bases and J 5 bases; bases outside gene matches: 3. Germline lookup yields CDR1 LNHDA and CDR2 SQIVND (reference sequence). The CDR3 protein is CASSATGRNTIYF. The CDR3, as DNA: TGTGCCAGTAGTGCGACAGGGAGAAACACCATATATTTT.

This clone was counted a few times. This sequence joins TRBV29-1 and TRBJ2-1; weak D call: TRBD1 (5 bases). Per the germline V gene, CDR1 is SQVTM and CDR2 is ANQGSEA. The CDR3 contains 15 residues. Trimming shortened V by 4 bases and J by 4 bases, and 17 bases separated the two germline ends. The CDR3 nucleotides read TGCAGCGTTGGTTTCGACAGAAATTTATACAATGAGCAGTTCTTC. Translation gives CSVGFDRNLYNEQFF.

The CDR3 spells CASSPYSSGGNQPQHF. The DNA for the CDR3 is TGTGCCAGCAGTCCATATTCCTCCGGTGGCAATCAGCCCCAGCATTTT. The chain joins TRBV6-7 to TRBJ1-5; no definite D call. TRBV6-7 is an ORF; its function is uncertain. V was clipped by 5 bases and J by 2 bases, with 16 bases between them. CDR3 length equals 16 residues.

This clone is termed large. The CDR3: CASSVDVNQPQHF. The DNA for the CDR3 is TGTGCCAGCAGCGTAGACGTTAATCAGCCCCAGCATTTT. The chain couples TRBV9 to TRBJ1-5; D call uncertain. From germline, CDR1 is SGDLS and CDR2 YYNGEE. The CDR3 consists of 13 residues. V lost 0 bases, J lost 4 bases, and 5 bases lay in between. Drawing the rest from reference TRBV9 and TRBJ1-5, the complete variable domain is DSGVTQTPKHLITATGQRVTLRCSPRSGDLSVYWYQQSLDQGLQFLIQYYNGEERAKGNILERFSAQQFPDLHSELNLSSLELGDSALYFCASSVDVNQPQHFGDGTRLSIL.

This chain uses TRBV29-1 with TRBJ1-2; D ambiguous. The CDR3 spans 13 residues. V was pared by 2 bases and J by 3 bases, with 10 bases between. Germline CDR1 and CDR2: SQVTM and ANQGSEA. The CDR3 here is CSVEPYQYYGYTF. The CDR3 DNA is TGCAGCGTTGAACCTTACCAATACTATGGCTACACCTTC. Full variable domain (rest looked up from reference TRBV29-1 and TRBJ1-2): SAVISQKPSRDICQRGTSLTIQCQVDSQVTMMFWYRQQPGQSLTLIATANQGSEATYESGFVIDKFPISRPNLTFSTLTVSNMSPEDSSIYLCSVEPYQYYGYTFGSGTRLTVV.

The chain couples TRBV28 to TRBJ1-1; perhaps TRBD1 as D (5 bases). The CDR3 has 13 amino acids. V was clipped by 4 bases and J by 7 bases, with 13 bases between them. From germline, CDR1 is MDHEN and CDR2 SYDVKM. CDR3: CASSSSGFSEAFF. The CDR3 DNA reads TGTGCCAGCAGTTCTTCAGGGTTTAGTGAAGCTTTCTTT.

V is TRBV18 and J is TRBJ2-7, with 7 bases that match TRBD2. The J segment lost 4 bases and the V segment lost 2 bases, leaving 5 bases of the junction unmatched. Germline CDR1 reads KGHSH; CDR2 reads LQKENI. The CDR3 covers 14 residues. CDR3 nucleotide sequence: TGTGCCAGCTCACCAGAGCGGGGAGGATACGAGCAGTACTTC. It translates to CASSPERGGYEQYF.

V and J are TRBV27 and TRBJ1-2, with 8 bases lining up with TRBD1. This CDR3 comprises 15 residues. With V trimmed by 5 bases and J by 4 bases, 9 bases remained unmatched. CDR1 is MNHEY, CDR2 SMNVEV, per germline (reference sequence). The CDR3 region is CASSLRDRPLYGYTF. CDR3 sequence (DNA): TGTGCCAGCAGTCTCCGGGACAGGCCCCTCTATGGCTACACCTTC.

This sequence joins TRBV29-1 and TRBJ2-1, with 8 bases fitting TRBD1. Germline V gene lookup returns CDR1 SQVTM and CDR2 ANQGSEA. This CDR3 has 14 amino acids. The junction had 13 bases not matched to a gene; V was cut back by 7 bases and J by 8 bases. CDR3 in amino acids: CSATFWTGIDEQFF. CDR3 bases: TGCAGCGCGACCTTTTGGACAGGGATTGATGAGCAGTTCTTC.

In its sample, this clone is large. The CDR3 DNA follows: TGTGCCAGCAGCTTATGGGAGTCATCGAACACCGGGGAGCTGTTTTTT. It encodes CASSLWESSNTGELFF. The genes are TRBV11-3 and TRBJ2-2, with TRBD2 as a possible D gene (5 bases). The CDR3 loop spans 16 amino acids. Germline assignment: CDR1 SGHNT and CDR2 YENEEA. V was clipped by 2 bases and J by 0 bases, with 10 bases between them.

In its sample, this clone was seen a few times. The V gene is TRBV11-3, the J gene TRBJ2-1, with 11 bases aligning to TRBD2. Trimming took 1 base from V and 8 from J; bases not matched to a gene: 7. CDR3 length equals 16 residues. Germline loops: CDR1 SGHNT, CDR2 YENEEA. CDR3 sequence reads: CASSLVAGGPRDEQFF. CDR3 bases: TGTGCCAGCAGCTTAGTAGCGGGAGGGCCAAGGGATGAGCAGTTCTTC. Drawing the rest from reference TRBV11-3 and TRBJ2-1, the complete variable domain is EAGVVQSPRYKIIEKKQPVAFWCNPISGHNTLYWYLQNLGQGPELLIRYENEEAVDDSQLPKDRFSAERLKGVDSTLKIQPAELGDSAVYLCASSLVAGGPRDEQFFGPGTRLTVL.